The T cell receptor (beta chain) under discussion was sequenced for a study of blood T cell repertoires in COVID-19. Turning to the study itself: Collection of acute and convalescent COVID-19 samples took place in the United States, Italy and Spain.

The V end lost 0 bases, the J end lost 1 base, and 5 bases lay between the germline ends. The CDR3 covers 14 residues. Germline lookup yields CDR1 SGHRS and CDR2 YFSETQ. Authors' analysis steps: Reference gene primer amplification gave estimated nucleated cell counts. Measured with immunoSEQ multiplex PCR; TCRdb has only the in-frame clones, and not every one. Clonal size and the V and J genes are those of that table, whereas D and trimming came from the DNA. The data hold hundreds of thousands of clones, with roughly 88% observed a single time. J is TRBJ1-3 and V is TRBV5-1; no reliable D call. The origin of this receptor is a woman between 45 and 65 years old with active or convalescent COVID-19. Sequencing used peripheral blood. The DNA of the CDR3 is TGCGCCAGCAGCTTGGACAGTTCTGGAAACACCATATATTTT. The encoded protein is CASSLDSSGNTIYF.